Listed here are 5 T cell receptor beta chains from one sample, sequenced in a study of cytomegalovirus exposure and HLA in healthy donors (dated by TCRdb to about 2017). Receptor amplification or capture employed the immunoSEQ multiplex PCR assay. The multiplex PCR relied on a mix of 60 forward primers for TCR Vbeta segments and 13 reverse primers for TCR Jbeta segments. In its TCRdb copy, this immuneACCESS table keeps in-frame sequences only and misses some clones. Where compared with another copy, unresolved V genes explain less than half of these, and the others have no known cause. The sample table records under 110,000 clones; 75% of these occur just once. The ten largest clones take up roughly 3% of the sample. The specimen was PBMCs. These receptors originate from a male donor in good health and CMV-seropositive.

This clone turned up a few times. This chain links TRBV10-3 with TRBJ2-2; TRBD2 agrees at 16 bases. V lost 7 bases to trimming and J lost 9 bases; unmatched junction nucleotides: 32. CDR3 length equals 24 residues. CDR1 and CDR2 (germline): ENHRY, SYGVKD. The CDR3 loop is CAITERWASKSGTSGRVPIRELFF. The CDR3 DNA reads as TGTGCCATCACCGAGAGGTGGGCCTCAAAGTCCGGGACTAGCGGGAGGGTTCCCATCCGGGAGCTGTTTTTT.

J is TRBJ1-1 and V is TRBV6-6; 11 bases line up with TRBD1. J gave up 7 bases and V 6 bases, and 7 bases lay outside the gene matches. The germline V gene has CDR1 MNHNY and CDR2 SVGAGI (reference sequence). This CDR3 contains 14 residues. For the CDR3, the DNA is TGTGCCAGCAGCTCTGGACAGGGGGCTGATGAAGCTTTCTTT. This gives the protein CASSSGQGADEAFF.

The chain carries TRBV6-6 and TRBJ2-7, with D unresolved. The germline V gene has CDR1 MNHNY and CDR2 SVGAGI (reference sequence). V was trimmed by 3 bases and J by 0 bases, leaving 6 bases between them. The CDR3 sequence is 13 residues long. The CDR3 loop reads CASSYYGSYEQYF. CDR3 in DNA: TGTGCCAGCAGTTATTACGGCTCCTACGAGCAGTACTTC.

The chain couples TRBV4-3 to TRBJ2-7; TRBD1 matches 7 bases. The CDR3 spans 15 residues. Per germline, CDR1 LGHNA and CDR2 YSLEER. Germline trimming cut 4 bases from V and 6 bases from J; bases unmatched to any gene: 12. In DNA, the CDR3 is TGCGCCAGCAGCCCAGAGGGGGCTAGGGGGTGCGAGCAGTACTTC. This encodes CASSPEGARGCEQYF.

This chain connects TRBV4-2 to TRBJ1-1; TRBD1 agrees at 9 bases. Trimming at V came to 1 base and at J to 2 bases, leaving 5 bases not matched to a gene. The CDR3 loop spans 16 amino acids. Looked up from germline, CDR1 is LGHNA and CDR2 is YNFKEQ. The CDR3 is CASSQVSTGGNTEAFF. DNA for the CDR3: TGTGCCAGCAGCCAAGTCTCGACAGGGGGTAACACTGAAGCTTTCTTT.